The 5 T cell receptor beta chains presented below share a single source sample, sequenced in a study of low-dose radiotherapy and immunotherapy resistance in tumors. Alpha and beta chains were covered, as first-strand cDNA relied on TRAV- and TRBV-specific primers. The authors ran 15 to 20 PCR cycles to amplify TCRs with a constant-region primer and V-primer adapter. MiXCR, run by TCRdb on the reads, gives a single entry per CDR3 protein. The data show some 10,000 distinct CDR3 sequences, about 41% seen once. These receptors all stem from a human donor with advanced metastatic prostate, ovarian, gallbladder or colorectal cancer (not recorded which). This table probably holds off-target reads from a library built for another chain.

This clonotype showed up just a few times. The CDR3 DNA sequence: TGCAGCGTTGACGGACTAGCGGGAGACTACGAGCAGTACTTC. It is translated as CSVDGLAGDYEQYF. The chain has TRBV29-1 and TRBJ2-7; 13 bases fit TRBD2. In germline, CDR1 is SQVTM, CDR2 ANQGSEA. J lost 3 bases, V lost 3 bases, and 2 bases had no gene match. The CDR3 contains 14 residues.

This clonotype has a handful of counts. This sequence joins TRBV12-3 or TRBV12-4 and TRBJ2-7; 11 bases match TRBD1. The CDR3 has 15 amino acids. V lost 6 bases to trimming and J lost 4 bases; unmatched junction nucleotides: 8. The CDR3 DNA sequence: TGTGCCAGCAGCAGCCGACGGGACAGGGGGTACGAGCAGTACTTC. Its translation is CASSSRRDRGYEQYF.

The CDR3 here is CASRPHPGTGSYNEQFF. In DNA form, the CDR3 reads TGTGCCAGCAGACCCCACCCTGGGACAGGCTCCTACAATGAGCAGTTCTTC. V is TRBV7-2 and J is TRBJ2-1, with 8 nucleotides matching TRBD1. CDR3 length: 17 amino acids. The V gene end was trimmed by 6 bases and the J gene end by 0 bases; junction bases not matched to a gene: 10. Germline values: CDR1 SGHTA, CDR2 FQGNSA.

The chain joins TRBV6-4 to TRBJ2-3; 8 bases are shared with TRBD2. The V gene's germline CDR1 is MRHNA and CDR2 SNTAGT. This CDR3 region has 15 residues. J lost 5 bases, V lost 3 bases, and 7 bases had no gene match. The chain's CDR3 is CASSESAGEVDTQYF. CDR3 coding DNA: TGTGCCAGCAGTGAATCAGCGGGAGAGGTAGATACGCAGTATTTT.

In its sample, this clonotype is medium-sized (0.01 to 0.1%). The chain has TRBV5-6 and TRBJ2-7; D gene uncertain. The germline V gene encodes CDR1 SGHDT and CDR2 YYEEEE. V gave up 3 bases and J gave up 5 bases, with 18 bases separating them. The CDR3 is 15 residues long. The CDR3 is CASSSLQGRPNEQYF. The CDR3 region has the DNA TGTGCCAGCAGCTCCCTCCAAGGCAGGCCGAACGAGCAGTACTTC.